The source of this T cell receptor (beta chain) is a study of OX40 agonist ivuxolimab in advanced cancers. At the level of the study: People in dose escalation had one of these cancers: hepatocellular carcinoma, melanoma, renal cell or head and neck cancer. Study-wide findings and caveats: CD4+ and CD8+ T cells in blood underwent clonal expansion by week 6 at 0.1 to 3.0 mg/kg. Normalized T-cell clonal expansion was also low in a subset of nonresponders. On average, CD8+ T cells had more expanded clones than CD4+.

Profiled with immunoSEQ multiplex PCR; TCRdb holds only in-frame clones, not every one. The table has around 100,000 clones, roughly nine tenths seen once. Notes on this clone: The antigen is unknown.

CDR3 length: 14 amino acids. Germline V lookup: CDR1 SGHDN, CDR2 FVKESK. Between the trimmed V and J ends, which lost 1 base and 8 bases, there was a span of 14 bases. This sample comprised CD4+ or CD8+ T cells sorted from blood, obtained in a trial of the OX40 agonist ivuxolimab. The chain combines TRBV14 with TRBJ1-2; D gene uncertain. The source of this sequence is an adult with an advanced solid tumor such as melanoma, head and neck, liver or kidney cancer. The CDR3 loop is CASSQGVEGGGYTF. CDR3 sequence (DNA): TGTGCCAGCAGCCAAGGCGTAGAGGGAGGCGGCTACACCTTC.